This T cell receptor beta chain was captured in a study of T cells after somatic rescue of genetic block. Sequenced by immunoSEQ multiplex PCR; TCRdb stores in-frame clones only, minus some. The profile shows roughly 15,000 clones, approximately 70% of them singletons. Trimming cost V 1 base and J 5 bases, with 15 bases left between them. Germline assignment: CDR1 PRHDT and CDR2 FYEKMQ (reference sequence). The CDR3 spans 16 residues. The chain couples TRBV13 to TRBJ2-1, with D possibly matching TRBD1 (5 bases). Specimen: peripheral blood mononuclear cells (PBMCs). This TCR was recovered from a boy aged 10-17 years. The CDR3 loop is CASSLEGSRANNEQFF. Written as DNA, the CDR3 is TGTGCCAGCAGCTTAGAGGGGTCCAGGGCTAACAATGAGCAGTTCTTC.